The clone carrying this T cell receptor beta chain has a handful of counts. This specimen belongs to a study of T cells in Graves' hyperthyroidism and ophthalmopathy. Used for diagnoses were clinical symptoms, serum thyroxine and TRAb, thyroid ultrasound and orbital computed tomography. There were TCR beta CDR3 regions amplified from RNA transcripts. Carried out on the TCR CDR3, a first-round RT-PCR used the HTBI primer set. TCRdb re-called the multiplex PCR reads with MiXCR, one entry per CDR3 protein. Among 300,000 to 450,000 distinct CDR3 sequences listed, approximately 14% were seen once. This TCR came from a woman under 30 with Graves' hyperthyroidism that later progressed to Graves' ophthalmopathy. Material for sequencing was blood.

DNA for the CDR3: TGTGCCACCAGTGATTCGGCGGGAACAGGGCGCCTCCAGTCTAACACCGGGGAGCTGTTTTTT. Protein sequence: CATSDSAGTGRLQSNTGELFF. J is TRBJ2-2 and V is TRBV24-1; D might be TRBD1 or TRBD2, each matching 6 bases. V lost 2 bases, J lost 2 bases, and 26 bases lay in between. The CDR3 totals 21 residues. Germline V gene sequence: CDR1 KGHDR, CDR2 SFDVKD.